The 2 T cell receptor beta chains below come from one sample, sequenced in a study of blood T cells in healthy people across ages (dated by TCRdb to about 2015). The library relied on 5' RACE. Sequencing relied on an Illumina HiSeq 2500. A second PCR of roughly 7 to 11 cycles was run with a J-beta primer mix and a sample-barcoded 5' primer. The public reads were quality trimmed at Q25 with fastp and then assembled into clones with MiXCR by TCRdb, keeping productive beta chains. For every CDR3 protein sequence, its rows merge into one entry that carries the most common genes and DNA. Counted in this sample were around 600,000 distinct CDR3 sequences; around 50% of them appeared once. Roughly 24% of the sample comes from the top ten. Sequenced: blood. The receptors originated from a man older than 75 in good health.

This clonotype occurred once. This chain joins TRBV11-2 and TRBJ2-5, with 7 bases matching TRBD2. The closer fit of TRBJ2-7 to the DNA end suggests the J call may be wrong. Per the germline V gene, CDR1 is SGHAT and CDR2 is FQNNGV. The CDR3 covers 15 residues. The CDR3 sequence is CASSLSGRAPYEQYF. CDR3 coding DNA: TGTGCCAGCAGCCTTAGCGGGCGGGCCCCCTACGAGCAGTACTTC.

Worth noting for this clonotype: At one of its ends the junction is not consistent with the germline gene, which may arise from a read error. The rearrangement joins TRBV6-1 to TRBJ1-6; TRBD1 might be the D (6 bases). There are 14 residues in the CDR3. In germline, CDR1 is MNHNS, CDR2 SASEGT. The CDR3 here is CANSERGGRSPLHF. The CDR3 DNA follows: TGTGCCAACAGTGAACGAGGGGGGCGGTCACCCCTCCACTTT.